This T cell receptor beta chain was found in a study of blood T cell repertoires in COVID-19. Study-wide context: In each case, the material was cDNA or gDNA derived from T cells, B-cell-depleted T cells, or PBMCs.

As originally analysed: Reference gene primer amplification gave nucleated cell count estimates. Assay used: immunoSEQ multiplex PCR; TCRdb lists only in-frame clones, some missing. V and J calls and clone size are given by that table; D and trimming were obtained from the DNA. The profile shows about 15,000 clones, less than 90% of them singletons. The sequenced sample was peripheral blood. The clonotype was recovered from a woman aged 65 to 85 in a cohort sampled during active or convalescent COVID-19.

The CDR3 region has the DNA TGCGCCAGCAGCTTCGACAGGGTGACGACCGGGGAGCTGTTTTTT. This encodes CASSFDRVTTGELFF. The chain couples TRBV5-1 to TRBJ2-2, with TRBD1 matching over 7 bases. Germline loops: CDR1 SGHRS, CDR2 YFSETQ. V was clipped by 2 bases and J by 5 bases; unmatched bases: 6. The CDR3 runs to 15 residues.